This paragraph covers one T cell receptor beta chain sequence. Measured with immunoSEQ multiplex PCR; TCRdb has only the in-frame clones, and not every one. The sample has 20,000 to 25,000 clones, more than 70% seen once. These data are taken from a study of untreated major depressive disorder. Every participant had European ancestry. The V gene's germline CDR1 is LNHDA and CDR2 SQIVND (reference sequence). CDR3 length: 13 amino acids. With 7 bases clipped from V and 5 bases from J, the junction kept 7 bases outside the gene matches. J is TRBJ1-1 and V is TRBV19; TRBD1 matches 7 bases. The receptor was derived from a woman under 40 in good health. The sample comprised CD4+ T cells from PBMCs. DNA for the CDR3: TGTGCCAGTAAACAGGGGCCGTGGACTGAAGCTTTCTTT. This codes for CASKQGPWTEAFF.